This entry is about one T cell receptor beta chain. This clonotype was picked up many times. The antigen this receptor binds is unknown. Base qualities are not provided; no much larger clone lies one nucleotide away. This sample was taken from a study of T cells after yellow fever vaccination (dated by TCRdb to the late 2010s). Background on the whole study: Libraries from fractions with low cell numbers were prepared with the SMART-Seq v4 Ultra Low Input RNA kit. Two healthy male donors made up the cohort, one aged 18 to 29 years and the other aged 30 to 40 years. To follow T-cell clones before and after both primary and booster YFV17D yellow fever vaccination, bulk TCR alpha and beta repertoires underwent longitudinal sequencing. Blood was drawn at multiple timepoints before and after primary and secondary immunization, with bulk PBMC replicates and cell subsets isolated. The full study reports these points: Only a couple of donors were included in the study, so the extent to which the findings can be generalized is limited. The secondary T-cell response was found to be weaker but faster than the primary response, with a peak reached on day 5 rather than on day 15. After the booster, most clones that had expanded after primary vaccination were detected again (around 95% of CD4 and roughly 86% of CD8), suggesting broad maintenance of memory. Computational filtering was needed because FACS-sorted repertoires could contain abundant contaminating clonotypes from the bulk population. A small fraction of clonotypes appeared in both the CD4 and CD8 compartments, likely as a result of convergent recombination.

The treatment or condition label here, explained by the study, means: live attenuated yellow fever vaccine strain. A standard Ficoll-Paque protocol was used to isolate PBMCs from peripheral blood. Dynabeads CD4 and CD8 positive selection kits were used to isolate CD4 and CD8 T-cell fractions. TriZol was used to extract RNA from bulk PBMCs, CD4 and CD8 fractions, and dextramer-positive and dextramer-negative fractions. TCR cDNA was synthesized by 5'RACE template switching, through which a universal primer site and unique molecular identifiers were introduced. Priming of cDNA synthesis was performed from both the TCR alpha and TCR beta constant segments. Library amplification used two PCR steps, and the second PCR step added sample barcodes and sequencing adapters. Sequencing of the libraries was done on either Illumina HiSeq 2500 (2x100 bp) or NovaSeq (2x150 bp). From the authors' description of their analysis: MIGEC handled demultiplexing of reads and collapsing into UMI consensus sequences, while MiXCR performed V(D)J alignment. Vaccine-responding clonotypes were identified with edgeR using replicate PBMC samples, with FDR below 0.01 and a log2 fold change above 5 up to day 15 being required. Bulk clonotypes were assigned CD4 or CD8 identity according to which sequenced CD4 or CD8 repertoire held them at higher abundance. TCRdb passed the public sequencing reads through fastp at Q25 and MiXCR, retaining productive beta sequences. Rows with one shared CDR3 protein collapse into an entry with the most common genes and DNA. TCRdb, not the authors, supplied the V and J calls. In this sample the table shows 100,000 to 150,000 distinct CDR3 sequences, 6% to 8% of which occur a single time. Around 2.6% of the sample comes from the top ten.

The CDR3 spans 14 residues, from the cysteine through the phenylalanine. The entry retains the CDR3 DNA only, 42 bases that are in frame from base 1. According to the germline V gene, CDR1 reads SGHDT and CDR2 reads YYEEEE. V was cut back by 3 bases and J by 0 bases, leaving a gap of 9 bases between them. The receptor comes from a man aged 18 to 29 who received the YFV17D yellow fever vaccine. The sequence links TRBV5-6 to TRBJ1-2; the D gene is not confidently resolved. Specimen: CD4+ T cells sorted from PBMCs, collected more than 8 days after the first yellow fever vaccination. The CDR3 region has the sequence CASSSTGSNYGYTF. The DNA sequence is TGTGCCAGCAGCTCTACCGGGTCTAACTATGGCTACACCTTC.